Below, one T cell receptor (beta chain) is given with its context. No antigen is known for it. The PCR had 60 Vbeta and 13 Jbeta primers. The protocol was immunoSEQ multiplex PCR, while the TCRdb copy is restricted to in-frame clones and leaves out a portion. The sample includes 150,000 to 200,000 clones, 75% to 90% of them seen just once. This sample is part of a study of cytomegalovirus exposure and HLA in healthy donors. Findings and limits, study-wide: Later work found most CMV-associated TCR beta chains apparently HLA-restricted.

The source is a man aged 18 to 30 in good health and CMV-seropositive. Specimen: PBMCs.

In DNA, the CDR3 is TGTGCCAGCAGCCAAAGTGCGCAGGGGGTCACCGGGGAGCTGTTTTTT. Translating it yields CASSQSAQGVTGELFF. The chain recombines TRBV14 with TRBJ2-2; the match to TRBD1 covers 7 bases. V shed 2 bases, J shed 4 bases, and the junction held 7 bases outside the gene matches. Germline CDR1 is SGHDN and CDR2 is FVKESK. This CDR3 has 16 amino acids. Full variable domain (rest looked up from reference TRBV14 and TRBJ2-2): EAGVTQFPSHSVIEKGQTVTLRCDPISGHDNLYWYRRVMGKEIKFLLHFVKESKQDESGMPNNRFLAERTGGTYSTLKVQPAELEDSGVYFCASSQSAQGVTGELFFGEGSRLTVL.